This T cell receptor (beta chain) comes out of a study of T cells after yellow fever vaccination. This clonotype was observed many times. Germline V CDR1 and CDR2: LGHDT, YNNKEL (reference sequence). This CDR3 spans 14 amino acids. With V trimmed by 5 bases and J by 7 bases, 7 bases remained unmatched. TCRdb passed the 5' RACE reads through MiXCR, listing each CDR3 protein once. The sample lists around 360,000 distinct CDR3 sequences; 11% were seen once. Here the sequenced sample was PBMCs, taken on the day of the first yellow fever vaccination. The TCR was taken from a man between 18 and 29 years old who received the YFV17D yellow fever vaccine. The chain is built from TRBV3-1 and TRBJ1-5, with 8 bases lining up with TRBD1. The CDR3 spells CASSFGQGVQPQHF. As DNA, the CDR3 is TGTGCCAGCAGCTTTGGACAGGGAGTACAGCCCCAGCATTTT.